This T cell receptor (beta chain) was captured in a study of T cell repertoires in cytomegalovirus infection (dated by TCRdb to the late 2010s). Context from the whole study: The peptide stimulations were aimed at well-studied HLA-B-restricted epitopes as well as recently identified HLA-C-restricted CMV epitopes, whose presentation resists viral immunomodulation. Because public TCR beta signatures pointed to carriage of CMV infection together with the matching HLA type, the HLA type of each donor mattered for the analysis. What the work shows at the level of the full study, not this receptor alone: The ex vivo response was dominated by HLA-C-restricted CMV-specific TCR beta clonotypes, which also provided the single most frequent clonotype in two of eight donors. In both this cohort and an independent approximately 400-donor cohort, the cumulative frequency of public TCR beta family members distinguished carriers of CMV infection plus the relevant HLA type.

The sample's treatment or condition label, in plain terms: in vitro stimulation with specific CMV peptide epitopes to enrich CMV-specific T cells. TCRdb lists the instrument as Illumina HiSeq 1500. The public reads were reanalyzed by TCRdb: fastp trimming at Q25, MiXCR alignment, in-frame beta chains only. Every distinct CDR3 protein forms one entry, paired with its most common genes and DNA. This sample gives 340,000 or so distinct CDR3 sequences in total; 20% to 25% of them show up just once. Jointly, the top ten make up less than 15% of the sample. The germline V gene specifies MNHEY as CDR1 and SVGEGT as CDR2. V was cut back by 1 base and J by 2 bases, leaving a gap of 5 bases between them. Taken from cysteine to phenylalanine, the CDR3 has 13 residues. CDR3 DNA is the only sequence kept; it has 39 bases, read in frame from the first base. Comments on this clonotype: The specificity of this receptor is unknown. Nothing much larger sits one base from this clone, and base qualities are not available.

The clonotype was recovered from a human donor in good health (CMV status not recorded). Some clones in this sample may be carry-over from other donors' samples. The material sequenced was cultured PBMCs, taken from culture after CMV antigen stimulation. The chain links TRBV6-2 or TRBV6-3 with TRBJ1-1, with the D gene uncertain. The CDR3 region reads CASSYFSNTEAFF. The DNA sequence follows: TGTGCCAGCAGTTACTTCAGCAACACTGAAGCTTTCTTT.